Listed below are T cell receptor beta chains from one sample, sequenced in a study of CD8 T cells in ankylosing spondylitis. TCRdb reanalysed the 5' RACE reads using MiXCR and keeps one entry per CDR3 protein. Here the sample spans some 330,000 distinct CDR3 sequences, 8% being singletons. The sequencing sample was made of blood, either unsorted or a sorted T cell fraction (not recorded which). These receptors all come from a male donor with ankylosing spondylitis. Both conserved end residues are part of each CDR3. The D gene is left open where the match is weak. Only part of the rows carry a size: once, few, many, or a class if the clone is expanded.

>many|TRBJ2-5|15|TRBV12-3/TRBV12-4|NA
TGTGCCAGCAGTCCCGATTCCTGGTACCAAGAGACCCAGTACTTC
CASSPDSWYQETQYF
>NA|TRBJ2-5|17|TRBV7-2|NA
TGTGCCAGCAGCTTGTTCGGGACTAAGGGGGGTGGGGAGACCCAGTACTTC
CASSLFGTKGGGETQYF
>few|TRBJ2-5|14|TRBV10-3|NA
TGTGCCATCAGTGATCCTCTAGGACCAGAGACCCAGTACTTC
CAISDPLGPETQYF
>NA|TRBJ2-1|16|TRBV20-1|TRBD2
TGCAGTGCTAGAGATCCGGGACTAGCGGGAGTCCATGAGCAGTTCTTC
CSARDPGLAGVHEQFF
>few|TRBJ2-1|16|TRBV7-9|TRBD2
TGTGCCAGCAGCCCAAGGGCGGGAGGGTTAAACAATGAGCAGTTCTTC
CASSPRAGGLNNEQFF
>NA|TRBJ2-7|16|TRBV5-5|NA
TGTGCCAGCAGCTTAGTGACAGGGGACTACTCCTACGAGCAGTACTTC
CASSLVTGDYSYEQYF
>NA|TRBJ2-7|16|TRBV19|TRBD2
TGTGCCAGTAGTCCGACCCCAGCGGGAGTCACCTACGAGCAGTACTTC
CASSPTPAGVTYEQYF
>few|TRBJ2-3|16|TRBV12-3/TRBV12-4|TRBD2
TGTGCCAGCAGGGAAACTAGCGGGAGGGTCGAAGATACGCAGTATTTT
CASRETSGRVEDTQYF
>NA|TRBJ2-5|16|TRBV15|TRBD2
TGTGCCACCAGCGGGGGACTAGCGGCTTTCCAAGAGACCCAGTACTTC
CATSGGLAAFQETQYF
>few|TRBJ1-5|13|TRBV29-1|TRBD1
TGCAGCGTTGTAGAGACAGGGAATCAGCCCCAGCATTTT
CSVVETGNQPQHF
>NA|TRBJ2-6|17|TRBV4-1|NA
TGCGCCAGCAGCCAAGGAGGCGGGATAGCTGGGGCCAACGTCCTGACTTTC
CASSQGGGIAGANVLTF
>few|TRBJ1-5|13|TRBV2|NA
TGTGCCAGCAGCACATATGGCAATCAGCCCCAGCATTTT
CASSTYGNQPQHF
>few|TRBJ1-6|15|TRBV9|NA
TGTGCCAGCAGCGTACATGGCTCCTATAATTCACCCCTCCACTTT
CASSVHGSYNSPLHF
>many|TRBJ1-2|13|TRBV30|NA
TGTGCCGGTCGCCGGACAAATAACTATGGCTACACCTTC
CAGRRTNNYGYTF
>few|TRBJ1-1|14|TRBV25-1|TRBD1
TGTGCCAGCACCTTTGGGACAGCCGCGTCGACAGCTTTCTTT
CASTFGTAASTAFF
>few|TRBJ1-1|15|TRBV7-9|NA
TGTGCCAGCAGGACAGGACAGAACTTGAACACTGAAGCTTTCTTT
CASRTGQNLNTEAFF
>few|TRBJ2-7|14|TRBV7-2|NA
TGTGCCAGCAGCTCAGCTGCAGGTAGCCACGAGCAGTACTTC
CASSSAAGSHEQYF
>NA|TRBJ2-1|17|TRBV20-1|TRBD2
TGCAGTGCCCTGACTAGCGGGAAGGTATTTTCCTACAATGAGCAGTTCTTC
CSALTSGKVFSYNEQFF
>many|TRBJ1-2|14|TRBV7-9|NA
TGTGCCAGCAGCTTAAGTGCAGGGGTGGGCGGCTACACCTTC
CASSLSAGVGGYTF
>few|TRBJ1-4|14|TRBV28|NA
TGTGCCAGCAGCCAACAGAGGGGTTATGAAAAACTGTTTTTT
CASSQQRGYEKLFF
>NA|TRBJ2-2|16|TRBV9|NA
TGTGCCAGCAGCCCCTCTTGGTTGACGGGCACCGGGGAGCTGTTTTTT
CASSPSWLTGTGELFF
>many|TRBJ2-7|15|TRBV7-2|NA
TGTGCCAGCAGCTTAGTTCCAGGGTTGTTCTACGAGCAGTACTTC
CASSLVPGLFYEQYF
>few|TRBJ2-1|15|TRBV27|TRBD2
TGTGCCAGCAGGTCAATAGCGGGAGAAGGAAATGAGCAGTTCTTC
CASRSIAGEGNEQFF
>few|TRBJ2-1|15|TRBV29-1|TRBD1
TGCAGCGCCGGCCCCGGGACAGGGGACCACAATGAGCAGTTCTTC
CSAGPGTGDHNEQFF
>many|TRBJ2-5|17|TRBV29-1|TRBD2
TGCAGCGTTGAGGGGCCTAGCGGGAGTCCCACCCCAGAGACCCAGTACTTC
CSVEGPSGSPTPETQYF
>NA|TRBJ2-7|16|TRBV5-1|TRBD2
TGCGCCAGCAGCTCACAACCGACTAGCGGGAGCTCCGAGCAGTACTTC
CASSSQPTSGSSEQYF
>many|TRBJ2-1|12|TRBV29-1|NA
TGCAGCGTTGAAGAATACCTAGGGTCCCAGTTCTTC
CSVEEYLGSQFF
>NA|TRBJ2-1|15|TRBV28|TRBD2
TGTGCCAGCGGCACGGGCGGGAGTATTTACAATGAGCAGTTCTTC
CASGTGGSIYNEQFF
>many|TRBJ2-5|17|TRBV4-2|TRBD2
TGTGCCAGCAGCCAAGATAACGGGAGGGGAGATCAAGAGACCCAGTACTTC
CASSQDNGRGDQETQYF
>NA|TRBJ1-4|14|TRBV6-1|NA
TGTGCCAGCAGTGAAGGGTTAACTAATGAAAAACTGTTTTTT
CASSEGLTNEKLFF
>NA|TRBJ2-7|14|TRBV6-1|TRBD1
TGTGCCAGCAGTCGGGACAGCCGTTCCTACGAGCAGTACTTC
CASSRDSRSYEQYF
>NA|TRBJ2-1|14|TRBV29-1|NA
TGCAGCGTTGAGTCGGACAGAGCCTACAATGAGCAGTTCTTC
CSVESDRAYNEQFF
>NA|TRBJ2-5|13|TRBV18|NA
TGTGCCAGCTCACCGAACTTGCAAGAGACCCAGTACTTC
CASSPNLQETQYF
>once|TRBJ2-7|14|TRBV3-1|TRBD2
TGTGCCAGCAGCTGGGGACTAGTAGCCTACGAGCAGTACTTC
CASSWGLVAYEQYF
>NA|TRBJ2-5|16|TRBV5-5|TRBD2
TGTGCCAGCAGCTTGGCCTTGAGGGTAGCGGGAGAGACCCAGTACTTC
CASSLALRVAGETQYF
>few|TRBJ1-4|19|TRBV7-3|TRBD1
TGTGCCAGCAGCTTACGGACAGGACGGAATCGAGCGGCTAATGAAAAACTGTTTTTT
CASSLRTGRNRAANEKLFF
>NA|TRBJ2-4|19|TRBV28|TRBD1
TGTGCCAGCAGTACCCCGGGACAGGGCGGTCTGCGGGGTTACGGCATTCAGTACTTC
CASSTPGQGGLRGYGIQYF
>few|TRBJ2-7|15|TRBV18|TRBD2
TGTGCCAGCTCACCCGGGACTAGCGGGAGGTACGAGCAGTACTTC
CASSPGTSGRYEQYF
>few|TRBJ2-3|17|TRBV20-1|NA
TGCAGTGCTAGAGTGGGGGGTGGGCAGTCCATTGGAGATACGCAGTATTTT
CSARVGGGQSIGDTQYF
>few|TRBJ2-5|15|TRBV29-1|NA
TGCAGCGTCACAACATTTTCACAGGGTGCAGAGACCCAGTACTTC
CSVTTFSQGAETQYF
>NA|TRBJ2-5|13|TRBV18|NA
TGTGCCAGCTCACCGCTGGACCAAGAGACCCAGTACTTC
CASSPLDQETQYF
>many|TRBJ1-1|14|TRBV12-5|NA
TGTGCTAGCCGGCTACCTTCCGAGAACACTGAAGCTTTCTTT
CASRLPSENTEAFF
>many|TRBJ2-1|16|TRBV10-3|TRBD1
TGTGCCATCAGTGAACGAGGACAGGGGAGGACCAATGAGCAGTTCTTC
CAISERGQGRTNEQFF
>NA|TRBJ2-7|19|TRBV14|NA
TGTGCCAGCAGCCCCCCCCCCGGGCAGGGAATGGGGGCCCACTACGAGCAGTACTTC
CASSPPPGQGMGAHYEQYF
>NA|TRBJ1-4|14|TRBV18|TRBD1
TGTGCCAGCTCACCAGAGACAGGGAGTGAAAAACTGTTTTTT
CASSPETGSEKLFF
>few|TRBJ2-1|12|TRBV12-3/TRBV12-4|NA
TGTGCCAGCACCCCCGGGGGGCCTGAGCAGTTCTTC
CASTPGGPEQFF
>NA|TRBJ2-7|15|TRBV7-9|TRBD1
TGTGCCAGCAGCCTTAGCTGGGGACAGGGCTACGAGCAGTACTTC
CASSLSWGQGYEQYF
>few|TRBJ2-3|16|TRBV20-1|NA
TGCAGTGCTAGAGGTTTGGTGGACCCTAGCACAGATACGCAGTATTTT
CSARGLVDPSTDTQYF
>NA|TRBJ2-7|15|TRBV12-3/TRBV12-4|TRBD1
TGTGCCAGCAGCCCAATTCGACAGGGAGACTACGAGCAGTACTTC
CASSPIRQGDYEQYF
>many|TRBJ1-5|12|TRBV12-3/TRBV12-4|TRBD1
TGTGCCAGCAGAAGACAGGGGCAGCCCCAGCATTTT
CASRRQGQPQHF
>few|TRBJ1-5|15|TRBV19|NA
TGTGCCAGTAGTAACACAGGACGGTCTGCTCAGCCCCAGCATTTT
CASSNTGRSAQPQHF
>few|TRBJ2-5|13|TRBV29-1|TRBD2
TGCAGCGTTGCGGGAGGGCCTCGGGAGACCCAGTACTTC
CSVAGGPRETQYF